Each of the 12 T cell receptor beta chains below was sequenced from the same sample in a study of blood T cell repertoires in COVID-19. Clones were read by immunoSEQ multiplex PCR, and TCRdb kept only the in-frame ones, dropping some. The sample holds approximately 310,000 clones; about 87% are singletons and the top ten take 7.8%. Sequencing was done on a sample of peripheral blood. Receptor source: a woman aged 45-65 years who had recovered from COVID-19.

This CDR3 is CASSRDGWGGYTF. Written as DNA, the CDR3 is TGTGCCAGCAGTCGCGATGGATGGGGCGGCTACACCTTC. The chain carries TRBV27 and TRBJ1-2; tentative D call: TRBD1 (5 bases). V lost 5 bases and J 8 bases, leaving 15 bases between the germline ends. Germline assignment: CDR1 MNHEY and CDR2 SMNVEV (reference sequence). CDR3 size: 13 residues.

The V gene is TRBV7-2, the J gene TRBJ1-1, with 8 bases lining up with TRBD1. The CDR3 sequence is 14 residues long. Germline trimming cut 6 bases from V and 5 bases from J; bases unmatched to any gene: 8. The germline gives CDR1 SGHTA, CDR2 FQGNSA. This CDR3 reads CASRLGQGGTEAFF. CDR3 coding DNA: TGTGCCAGCAGACTAGGACAGGGCGGTACTGAAGCTTTCTTT.

The chain employs TRBV2 and TRBJ1-2; the D is unclear. Trimming left V 8 bases short and J 2 bases short, with 6 bases between. The CDR3 totals 11 residues. CDR1 SNHLY and CDR2 FYNNEI come from the germline V gene. CDR3: CASEKNYGYTF. In nucleotides, the CDR3 is TGTGCCAGCGAGAAGAACTATGGCTACACCTTC.

This chain uses TRBV5-4 with TRBJ2-5; TRBD2 might be the D (6 bases). V lost 4 bases and J 2 bases, leaving 12 bases between the germline ends. Germline loops: CDR1 SGHNT, CDR2 YYREEE (reference sequence). CDR3 length: 14 amino acids. As DNA, the CDR3 is TGTGCCAGCAGCCCTACGACTAGACAAGAGACCCAGTACTTC. Translating gives CASSPTTRQETQYF.

The V and J genes are TRBV3-1 (or the pseudogene TRBV3-2) and TRBJ2-3; unclear D gene. Trimming shortened V by 0 bases and J by 9 bases, and 10 bases separated the two germline ends. There are 13 residues in the CDR3. Germline-derived CDR1 and CDR2 are LGHDT and YNNKEL (reference sequence). Here the CDR3 DNA reads TGTGCCAGCAGCCAAGATAGAATAGCCACGCAGTATTTT. Translation: CASSQDRIATQYF.

The chain is built from TRBV20-1 and TRBJ1-1; the D gene is possibly TRBD1 (6 bases). The length of the CDR3 is 15 residues. V was trimmed by 3 bases and J by 8 bases, leaving 22 bases between them. Germline CDR1 and CDR2: DFQATT and SNEGSKA (reference sequence). CDR3 DNA: TGCAGTGCTAGTTTGTCAGGGGCACCAAAGGGGGAAGCTTTCTTT. This encodes CSASLSGAPKGEAFF.

This clone showed up just a few times. The V gene is TRBV7-2, the J gene TRBJ1-2, with D hard to call. Germline loops: CDR1 SGHTA, CDR2 FQGNSA. V lost 3 bases, J lost 0 bases, and 8 bases lay in between. The CDR3 loop spans 14 amino acids. The CDR3 DNA reads TGTGCCAGCAGCTTCAGCGGAGCTAACTATGGCTACACCTTC. Protein: CASSFSGANYGYTF.

The chain has TRBV28 and TRBJ2-3; D perhaps matches TRBD1 (6 bases). V dropped 5 bases and J dropped 2 bases, with 14 bases sitting between them. The CDR3 runs to 15 residues. Per germline, CDR1 MDHEN and CDR2 SYDVKM. This CDR3 is CASSTSRGHTDTQYF. In DNA form, the CDR3 reads TGTGCCAGCAGTACCAGCAGGGGACACACAGATACGCAGTATTTT. The entire variable domain, with the rest obtained from reference TRBV28 and TRBJ2-3, is as follows: DVKVTQSSRYLVKRTGEKVFLECVQDMDHENMFWYRQDPGLGLRLIYFSYDVKMKEKGDIPEGYSVSREKKERFSLILESASTNQTSMYLCASSTSRGHTDTQYFGPGTRLTVL.

In this sample, this clone turned up a few times. CDR3 region: CASSYVSGRTDTQYF. In DNA, the CDR3 is TGTGCCAGCAGTTATGTAAGCGGGAGAACAGATACGCAGTATTTT. The chain combines TRBV6-5 with TRBJ2-3, with 8 bases identical to TRBD2. Per the germline V gene, CDR1 is MNHEY and CDR2 is SVGAGI. The CDR3 has 15 amino acids. V lost 3 bases and J lost 3; bases outside the gene matches: 5.

This chain joins TRBV6-2 or TRBV6-3 and TRBJ1-2, with D perhaps TRBD1 (5 bases). With 5 bases removed from V and 4 bases from J, the gap between germline ends came to 14 bases. There are 14 residues in the CDR3. The germline V gene has CDR1 MNHEY and CDR2 SVGEGT. CDR3 DNA sequence: TGTGCCAGCAGTCCCCGTGGGGGACTCTATGGCTACACCTTC. This codes for CASSPRGGLYGYTF.

The chain combines TRBV4-1 with TRBJ1-6; 7 bases map to TRBD1. CDR3 length equals 17 residues. The germline CDR1 and CDR2 sequences are MGHRA and YSYEKL. J lost 10 bases, V lost 1 base, and 13 bases had no gene match. This CDR3 reads CASSQAPPGTAASPLHF. The DNA for the CDR3 is TGCGCCAGCAGCCAAGCCCCCCCCGGGACAGCGGCCTCACCCCTCCACTTT.

V and J are TRBV7-2 and TRBJ1-1; TRBD1 matches 10 bases. The CDR3 has 13 residues. The V and J ends lost 5 bases and 6 bases, in that order; junction bases with no gene match: 3. Germline V gene lookup returns CDR1 SGHTA and CDR2 FQGNSA. CDR3 sequence (DNA): TGTGCCAGCAGCGGGACAGGGGTCTCTGAAGCTTTCTTT. Residues: CASSGTGVSEAFF. The full variable domain, completed using reference TRBV7-2 and TRBJ1-1, is GAGVSQSPSNKVTEKGKDVELRCDPISGHTALYWYRQSLGQGLEFLIYFQGNSAPDKSGLPSDRFSAERTGGSVSTLTIQRTQQEDSAVYLCASSGTGVSEAFFGQGTRLTVV.